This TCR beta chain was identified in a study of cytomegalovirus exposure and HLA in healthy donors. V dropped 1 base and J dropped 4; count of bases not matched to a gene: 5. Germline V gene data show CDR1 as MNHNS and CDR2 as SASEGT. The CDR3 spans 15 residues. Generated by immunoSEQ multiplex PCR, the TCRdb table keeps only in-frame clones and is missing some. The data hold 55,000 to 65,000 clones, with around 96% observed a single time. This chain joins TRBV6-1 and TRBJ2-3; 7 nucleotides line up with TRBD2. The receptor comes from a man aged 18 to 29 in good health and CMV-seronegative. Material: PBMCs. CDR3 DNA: TGTGCCAGCAGTGAAGAAGGACTAGTTCCAGATACGCAGTATTTT. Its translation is CASSEEGLVPDTQYF.